One and the same sample provided the 27 T cell receptor beta chains below, sequenced in a study of blood T cell repertoires in COVID-19. Assay used: immunoSEQ multiplex PCR; TCRdb lists only in-frame clones, some missing. This table holds around 20,000 clones, more than 80% found once. The sequenced sample was peripheral blood. These receptors were taken from a human donor in a cohort sampled during active COVID-19.

The CDR3 DNA follows: TGTGCCAGCAACCTAGTGGGGGGAAACACCGGGGAGCTGTTTTTT. Protein: CASNLVGGNTGELFF. The V and J genes are TRBV2 and TRBJ2-2; D is possibly TRBD2 (6 bases). This CDR3 is 15 amino acids long. V shed 7 bases and J shed 2 bases, with 14 bases lying between them. Germline V gene lookup returns CDR1 SNHLY and CDR2 FYNNEI.

This sequence joins TRBV9 and TRBJ2-2; a possible D gene is TRBD2 (5 bases). This CDR3 contains 13 residues. Trimming left V 2 bases short and J 6 bases short, with 8 bases between. Germline CDR1 SGDLS, CDR2 YYNGEE. CDR3 coding DNA: TGTGCCAGCAGCGTGGACTTTCCCGGGGAGCTGTTTTTT. Protein sequence: CASSVDFPGELFF.

The chain uses TRBV7-2 and TRBJ2-5; D gene unclear. Trimming removed 4 bases at V and 3 bases at J, with 3 bases between. Germline CDR1 SGHTA, CDR2 FQGNSA. The CDR3 extends over 11 amino acids. The CDR3 DNA is TGTGCCAGCAGCTACAAAGAGACCCAGTACTTC. Residues: CASSYKETQYF.

This clone showed up just once. V and J are TRBV25-1 and TRBJ2-6, with 8 bases fitting TRBD2. This CDR3 spans 16 amino acids. Looked up from germline, CDR1 is MGHDK and CDR2 is SYGVNS. Unmatched junction bases numbered 10, after V lost 8 bases and J lost 4 bases. The CDR3 spells CASSSAGGSGANVLTF. The DNA of the CDR3 is TGTGCCAGCTCCTCCGCGGGGGGCTCGGGGGCCAACGTCCTGACTTTC. Using reference TRBV25-1 and TRBJ2-6 for the parts outside the CDR3, the full variable domain is EADIYQTPRYLVIGTGKKITLECSQTMGHDKMYWYQQDPGMELHLIHYSYGVNSTEKGDLSSESTVSRIRTEHFPLTLESARPSHTSQYLCASSSAGGSGANVLTFGAGSRLTVL.

The rearrangement joins TRBV9 to TRBJ2-2, with TRBD1 matching 7 bases. The V gene's germline CDR1 is SGDLS and CDR2 YYNGEE. CDR3 length: 19 amino acids. V trimming: 4 bases; J trimming: 0 bases; junction bases outside the gene matches: 15. CDR3 nucleotides: TGTGCCAGCAGCATAAAGTCAGGGGGAGCTAATCCGAACACCGGGGAGCTGTTTTTT. Translating it yields CASSIKSGGANPNTGELFF.

The chain employs TRBV12-5 and TRBJ2-1; 7 bases match TRBD2. The CDR3 runs 13 residues. V dropped 5 bases and J dropped 8; count of bases not matched to a gene: 6. Germline V lookup: CDR1 LGHNT, CDR2 FRNRAP. CDR3 region: CASGRDGGYEQFF. Written as DNA, the CDR3 is TGTGCTAGTGGTCGGGACGGGGGGTATGAGCAGTTCTTC.

The gene calls are TRBV24-1 and TRBJ2-3; TRBD2 might be the D (6 bases). With 1 base removed from V and 2 bases from J, the gap between germline ends came to 12 bases. Germline assignment: CDR1 KGHDR and CDR2 SFDVKD. The CDR3 consists of 16 residues. Here the CDR3 reads CATSDLGAGTTDTQYF. The CDR3 DNA reads as TGTGCCACCAGTGATTTAGGGGCGGGAACCACAGATACGCAGTATTTT.

V and J are TRBV4-3 and TRBJ2-2, with 7 bases lining up with TRBD1. V lost 5 bases and J lost 3; bases outside the gene matches: 6. CDR3 length: 15 residues. The germline V gene encodes CDR1 LGHNA and CDR2 YSLEER. CDR3 sequence reads: CASSLGGTYTGELFF. CDR3 DNA sequence: TGCGCCAGCAGCTTAGGGGGCACCTACACCGGGGAGCTGTTTTTT.

This clone was seen once. V is TRBV19 and J is TRBJ2-3, with 9 bases aligning to TRBD2. This CDR3 is 13 amino acids long. Per the germline V gene, CDR1 is LNHDA and CDR2 is SQIVND (reference sequence). V was clipped by 2 bases and J by 6 bases; unmatched bases: 0. This chain's CDR3 is CASSISGGDTQYF. The CDR3 nucleotides read TGTGCCAGTAGTATAAGCGGGGGGGATACGCAGTATTTT. The full variable domain, its missing parts supplied by reference TRBV19 and TRBJ2-3, is DGGITQSPKYLFRKEGQNVTLSCEQNLNHDAMYWYRQDPGQGLRLIYYSQIVNDFQKGDIAEGYSVSREKKESFPLTVTSAQKNPTAFYLCASSISGGDTQYFGPGTRLTVL.

This sequence joins TRBV6-2 or TRBV6-3 and TRBJ2-7; TRBD2 aligns across 8 bases. CDR1 is MNHEY and CDR2 is SVGEGT in the germline V gene. Trimming cost V 5 bases and J 5 bases; bases outside gene matches: 11. This CDR3 comprises 15 residues. The CDR3 reads CASSQNSGSVDEQYV. In nucleotides, the CDR3 is TGTGCCAGCAGTCAAAACAGCGGGAGTGTCGACGAGCAGTACGTC.

V is TRBV5-6 and J is TRBJ2-1, with D possibly matching TRBD1 (5 bases). The CDR3 length is 13 residues. Trimming removed 4 bases at V and 12 bases at J, with 17 bases between. Germline CDR1 reads SGHDT; CDR2 reads YYEEEE. CDR3 DNA sequence: TGTGCCAGCAGCAAAAAGGGGATAAGGCCGCAGTTCTTC. Protein product: CASSKKGIRPQFF.

The rearrangement uses TRBV5-1 and TRBJ2-6; TRBD2 might be the D (6 bases). CDR1 SGHRS and CDR2 YFSETQ come from the germline V gene. Trimming left V 3 bases short and J 4 bases short, with 11 bases between. CDR3 length: 15 amino acids. CDR3 loop: CASSSEGYGANVLTF. Written as DNA, the CDR3 is TGCGCCAGCAGCTCGGAGGGGTACGGGGCCAACGTCCTGACTTTC.

The chain is built from TRBV12-3 or TRBV12-4 and TRBJ1-5; 7 positions match TRBD1. Trimming took 5 bases from V and 5 from J; bases not matched to a gene: 3. CDR3 length: 13 amino acids. CDR3 amino acids: CASSQQGYQPQHF. In DNA, the CDR3 is TGTGCCAGCAGTCAACAGGGGTATCAGCCCCAGCATTTT.

The chain joins TRBV27 to TRBJ2-3, with D uncertain. The CDR3 length is 14 residues. V was pared by 2 bases and J by 5 bases, with 11 bases between. The V gene's germline CDR1 is MNHEY and CDR2 SMNVEV (reference sequence). The CDR3 DNA is TGTGCCAGCAGTTTACGGCTAGGCAAAGATACGCAGTATTTT. This sequence encodes CASSLRLGKDTQYF.

The CDR3, as DNA: TGTGCCAGCAGCCAAGTCAACAGGGTGACAAACACCATATATTTT. Translating gives CASSQVNRVTNTIYF. This rearrangement joins TRBV3-1 (or the pseudogene TRBV3-2) to TRBJ1-3; perhaps TRBD1 as D (6 bases). The CDR3 contains 15 residues. V lost 1 base to trimming and J lost 6 bases, with 13 bases between them. Germline CDR1 LGHDT, CDR2 YNNKEL (reference sequence).

The genes are TRBV28 and TRBJ1-5, with D hard to call. CDR1 and CDR2 from the germline V gene are MDHEN and SYDVKM. V was shortened by 6 bases and J by 7 bases, with 13 bases between the two germline ends. The CDR3 has 13 amino acids. The CDR3 DNA reads as TGTGCCAGCAGCGGAAGGCAGCGGCAGCCCCAGCATTTT. Amino acid sequence: CASSGRQRQPQHF.

The J gene is TRBJ2-1, the V gene TRBV6-4, with D possibly matching TRBD2 (5 bases). The CDR3 spans 17 residues. V gave up 2 bases and J gave up 0 bases, with 14 bases separating them. From germline, CDR1 is MRHNA and CDR2 SNTAGT. Here the CDR3 reads CASSDTLYTSSYNEQFF. In nucleotides, the CDR3 is TGTGCCAGCAGTGACACCCTCTATACTAGCTCCTACAATGAGCAGTTCTTC.

This clone was counted only a few times. The chain employs TRBV7-3 and TRBJ1-1; a possible D gene is TRBD1 (6 bases). V was pared by 2 bases and J by 10 bases, with 14 bases between. The CDR3 runs 13 residues. Germline-derived CDR1 and CDR2 are SGHTA and FQGTGA. The CDR3 spells CASSLAGVGRAFF. The CDR3 DNA sequence: TGTGCCAGCAGCTTAGCAGGGGTAGGTCGAGCTTTCTTT.

This chain links TRBV10-3 with TRBJ2-2, with TRBD2 matching over 12 bases. Germline CDR1 and CDR2: ENHRY and SYGVKD. The ends lost 6 bases at V and 4 bases at J; junction bases unmatched: 3. CDR3 length equals 15 residues. Here the CDR3 DNA reads TGTGCCATCAGCGGGACTAGCGGGCTCACCGGGGAGCTGTTTTTT. It codes for CAISGTSGLTGELFF.

The J gene is TRBJ2-3, the V gene TRBV6-2 or TRBV6-3; 8 nucleotides match TRBD1. The CDR3 sequence is 13 residues long. Germline V gives CDR1 MNHEY, CDR2 SVGEGT. The J segment lost 7 bases and the V segment lost 4 bases, leaving 4 bases of the junction unmatched. CDR3 loop: CASSFSGGNTQYF. The CDR3, as DNA: TGTGCCAGCAGTTTTTCAGGGGGCAATACGCAGTATTTT.

The chain uses TRBV11-2 and TRBJ1-1; D call uncertain. V lost 1 base, J lost 4 bases, and 16 bases lay in between. The CDR3 consists of 16 residues. Germline V lookup: CDR1 SGHAT, CDR2 FQNNGV. The CDR3 sequence is CASSLGPGRYVTEAFF. CDR3 bases: TGTGCCAGCAGCTTAGGCCCAGGCAGGTATGTCACTGAAGCTTTCTTT.

The chain couples TRBV5-4 to TRBJ1-5, with D maybe TRBD1 (5 bases). The CDR3 length is 14 residues. V lost 0 bases, J lost 7 bases, and 11 bases lay in between. Germline lookup yields CDR1 SGHNT and CDR2 YYREEE (reference sequence). CDR3 DNA: TGTGCCAGCAGCTTGGGCAGGGTAGGCCAGCCCCAGCATTTT. Amino acid sequence: CASSLGRVGQPQHF.

V and J are TRBV19 and TRBJ2-3; 11 nucleotides line up with TRBD2. With 10 bases clipped from V and 3 bases from J, the junction kept 15 bases outside the gene matches. Germline V gene sequence: CDR1 LNHDA, CDR2 SQIVND (reference sequence). The CDR3 loop spans 17 amino acids. DNA for the CDR3: TGTGCCATTTTGCTACCGGGACTAGCGGCGACTACAGATACGCAGTATTTT. This gives the protein CAILLPGLAATTDTQYF. The variable domain in full, completed from reference TRBV19 and TRBJ2-3, reads DGGITQSPKYLFRKEGQNVTLSCEQNLNHDAMYWYRQDPGQGLRLIYYSQIVNDFQKGDIAEGYSVSREKKESFPLTVTSAQKNPTAFYLCAILLPGLAATTDTQYFGPGTRLTVL.

This clone has more than one count but fewer than ten. The sample has other DNA sequences that encode this CDR3 too. V and J are TRBV24-1 and TRBJ2-3, with 10 bases identical to TRBD1. The ends lost 4 bases at V and 6 bases at J; junction bases unmatched: 6. Germline lookup yields CDR1 KGHDR and CDR2 SFDVKD. The CDR3 contains 15 residues. The CDR3 DNA sequence: TGTGCCACCAGTGAGCCCGGGACAGGGGTGGATACGCAGTATTTT. Translating gives CATSEPGTGVDTQYF.

This chain uses TRBV5-1 with TRBJ1-4; no definite D call. The CDR3 sequence is 14 residues long. CDR1 is SGHRS, CDR2 YFSETQ, per germline. V was clipped by 0 bases and J by 1 base, with 4 bases between them. CDR3 region: CASSLGRTNEKLFF. In nucleotides, the CDR3 is TGCGCCAGCAGCTTGGGTAGAACTAATGAAAAACTGTTTTTT.

This chain links TRBV6-5 with TRBJ1-6; D possibly corresponds to TRBD1 (6 bases). Between the trimmed V and J ends, which lost 6 bases and 3 bases, there was a span of 12 bases. The V gene's germline CDR1 is MNHEY and CDR2 SVGAGI. The CDR3 is 15 residues long. CDR3 DNA sequence: TGTGCCAGCAGCTACGAACAGGGCTATAATTCACCCCTCCACTTT. Its translation: CASSYEQGYNSPLHF.

The chain combines TRBV19 with TRBJ2-2; 13 bases match TRBD2. The V and J ends lost 8 bases and 4 bases, in that order; junction bases with no gene match: 10. This CDR3 is built from 17 residues. CDR1 LNHDA and CDR2 SQIVND come from the germline V gene (reference sequence). Written as DNA, the CDR3 is TGTGCCAGTTGGACTAGCGGGAGCTGGGAGGGCACCGGGGAGCTGTTTTTT. It yields the protein CASWTSGSWEGTGELFF. Looking up the rest from reference TRBV19 and TRBJ2-2 gives the full variable domain: DGGITQSPKYLFRKEGQNVTLSCEQNLNHDAMYWYRQDPGQGLRLIYYSQIVNDFQKGDIAEGYSVSREKKESFPLTVTSAQKNPTAFYLCASWTSGSWEGTGELFFGEGSRLTVL.